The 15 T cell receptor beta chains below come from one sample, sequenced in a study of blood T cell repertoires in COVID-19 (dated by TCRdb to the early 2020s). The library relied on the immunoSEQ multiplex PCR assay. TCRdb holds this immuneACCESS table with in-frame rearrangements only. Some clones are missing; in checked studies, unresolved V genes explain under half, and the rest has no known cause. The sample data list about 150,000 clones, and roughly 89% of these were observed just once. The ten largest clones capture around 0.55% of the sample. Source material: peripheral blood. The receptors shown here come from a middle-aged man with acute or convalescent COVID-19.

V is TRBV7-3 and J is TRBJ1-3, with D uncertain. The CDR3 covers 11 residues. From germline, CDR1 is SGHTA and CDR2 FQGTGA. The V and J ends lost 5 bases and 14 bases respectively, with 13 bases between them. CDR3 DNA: TGTGCCAGCAGCCTTCCTTGCGGGGTATATTTT. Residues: CASSLPCGVYF.

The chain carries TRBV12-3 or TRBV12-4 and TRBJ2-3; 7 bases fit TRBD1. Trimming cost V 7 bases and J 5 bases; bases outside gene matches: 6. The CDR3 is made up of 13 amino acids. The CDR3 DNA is TGTGCCAGCACCCCGACAGGGATAGATACGCAGTATTTT. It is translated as CASTPTGIDTQYF.

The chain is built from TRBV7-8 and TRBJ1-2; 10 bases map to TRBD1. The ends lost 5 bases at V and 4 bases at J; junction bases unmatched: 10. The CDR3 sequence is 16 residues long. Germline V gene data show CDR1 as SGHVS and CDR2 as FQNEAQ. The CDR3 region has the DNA TGTGCCAGCAGCCCTACTCCGACAGGGGGCATCTATGGCTACACCTTC. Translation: CASSPTPTGGIYGYTF.

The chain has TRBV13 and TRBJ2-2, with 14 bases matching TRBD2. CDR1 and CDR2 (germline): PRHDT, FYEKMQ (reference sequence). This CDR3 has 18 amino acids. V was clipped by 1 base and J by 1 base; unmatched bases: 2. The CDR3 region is CASSLEGTSGRNTGELFF. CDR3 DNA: TGTGCCAGCAGCTTAGAGGGGACTAGCGGGAGGAACACCGGGGAGCTGTTTTTT.

Written as DNA, the CDR3 is TGTGCCAGCAGCTTAACCCCACAGGGGGCCGGGGAGCTGTTTTTT. This encodes CASSLTPQGAGELFF. V and J are TRBV7-3 and TRBJ2-2; 8 bases line up with TRBD1. Looked up from germline, CDR1 is SGHTA and CDR2 is FQGTGA. The CDR3 runs 15 residues. Trimming cost V 0 bases and J 6 bases; bases outside gene matches: 3.

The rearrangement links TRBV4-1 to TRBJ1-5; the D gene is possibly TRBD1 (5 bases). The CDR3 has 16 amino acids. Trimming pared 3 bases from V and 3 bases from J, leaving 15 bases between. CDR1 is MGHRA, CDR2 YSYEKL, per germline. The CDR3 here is CASSHDVTGANQPQHF. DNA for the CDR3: TGCGCCAGCAGCCATGACGTTACTGGGGCCAATCAGCCCCAGCATTTT.

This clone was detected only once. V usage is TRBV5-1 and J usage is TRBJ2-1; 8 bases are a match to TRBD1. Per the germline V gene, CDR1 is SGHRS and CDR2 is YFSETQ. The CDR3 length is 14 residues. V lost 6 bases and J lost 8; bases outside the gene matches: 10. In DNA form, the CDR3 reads TGCGCCAGCACCCCGGGACAGGTTGAGGATGAGCAGTTCTTC. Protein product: CASTPGQVEDEQFF.

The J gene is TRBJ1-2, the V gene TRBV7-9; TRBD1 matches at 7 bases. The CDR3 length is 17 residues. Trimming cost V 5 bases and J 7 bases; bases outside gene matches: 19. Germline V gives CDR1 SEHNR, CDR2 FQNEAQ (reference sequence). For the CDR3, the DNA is TGTGCCAGCAGCCCGGCCCTCGGCCAGGGGGTATCTTCTGGCTACACCTTC. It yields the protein CASSPALGQGVSSGYTF. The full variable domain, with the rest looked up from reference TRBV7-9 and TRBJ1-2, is DTGVSQNPRHKITKRGQNVTFRCDPISEHNRLYWYRQTLGQGPEFLTYFQNEAQLEKSRLLSDRFSAERPKGSFSTLEIQRTEQGDSAMYLCASSPALGQGVSSGYTFGSGTRLTVV.

The CDR3 sequence is CASSFLDRDYNEQFF. The DNA of the CDR3 is TGTGCCAGCAGTTTCTTGGACAGGGACTACAATGAGCAGTTCTTC. This chain connects TRBV27 to TRBJ2-1; 8 bases match TRBD1. V was clipped by 3 bases and J by 3 bases; unmatched bases: 4. The CDR3 is 15 residues long. The germline CDR1 and CDR2 sequences are MNHEY and SMNVEV (reference sequence).

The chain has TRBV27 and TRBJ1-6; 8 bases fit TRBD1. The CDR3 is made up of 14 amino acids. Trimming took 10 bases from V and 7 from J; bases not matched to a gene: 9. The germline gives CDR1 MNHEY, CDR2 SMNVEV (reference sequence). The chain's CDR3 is CAIGRDRSNSPLHF. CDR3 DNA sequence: TGTGCCATTGGCCGGGACAGGTCAAATTCACCCCTCCACTTT.

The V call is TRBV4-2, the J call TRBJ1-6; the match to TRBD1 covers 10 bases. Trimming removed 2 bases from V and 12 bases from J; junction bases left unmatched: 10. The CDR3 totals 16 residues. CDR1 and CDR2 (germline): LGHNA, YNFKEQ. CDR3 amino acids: CASSQNDRGPNQPLHF. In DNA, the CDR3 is TGTGCCAGCAGCCAAAACGACAGGGGGCCGAATCAACCCCTCCACTTT.

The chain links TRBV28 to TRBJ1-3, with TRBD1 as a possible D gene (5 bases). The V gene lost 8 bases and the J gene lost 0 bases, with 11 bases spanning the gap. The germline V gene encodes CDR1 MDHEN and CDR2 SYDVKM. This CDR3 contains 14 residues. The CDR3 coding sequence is TGTGCCAGCCGGGACTCGAGCTCTGGAAACACCATATATTTT. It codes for CASRDSSSGNTIYF.

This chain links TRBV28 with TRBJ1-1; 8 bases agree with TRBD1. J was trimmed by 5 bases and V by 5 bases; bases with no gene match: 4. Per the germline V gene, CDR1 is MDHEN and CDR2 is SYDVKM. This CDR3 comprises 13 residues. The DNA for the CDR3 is TGTGCCAGCAGTGCTGACAGGGGTACTGAAGCTTTCTTT. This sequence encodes CASSADRGTEAFF. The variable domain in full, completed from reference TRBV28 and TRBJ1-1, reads DVKVTQSSRYLVKRTGEKVFLECVQDMDHENMFWYRQDPGLGLRLIYFSYDVKMKEKGDIPEGYSVSREKKERFSLILESASTNQTSMYLCASSADRGTEAFFGQGTRLTVV.

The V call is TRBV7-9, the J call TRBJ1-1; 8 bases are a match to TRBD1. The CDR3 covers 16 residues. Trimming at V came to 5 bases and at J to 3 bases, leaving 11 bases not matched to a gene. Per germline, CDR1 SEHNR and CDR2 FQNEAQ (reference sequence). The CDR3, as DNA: TGTGCCAGCAGCCCGGGGACAGGTTTTTTGGACACTGAAGCTTTCTTT. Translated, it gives CASSPGTGFLDTEAFF.

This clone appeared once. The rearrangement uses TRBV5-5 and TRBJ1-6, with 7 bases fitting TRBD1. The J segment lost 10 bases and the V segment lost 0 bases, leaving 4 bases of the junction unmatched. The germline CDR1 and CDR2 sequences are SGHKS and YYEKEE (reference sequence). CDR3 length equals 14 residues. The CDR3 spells CASSLGDRASPLHF. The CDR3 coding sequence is TGTGCCAGCAGCTTGGGAGACAGGGCATCACCCCTCCACTTT.